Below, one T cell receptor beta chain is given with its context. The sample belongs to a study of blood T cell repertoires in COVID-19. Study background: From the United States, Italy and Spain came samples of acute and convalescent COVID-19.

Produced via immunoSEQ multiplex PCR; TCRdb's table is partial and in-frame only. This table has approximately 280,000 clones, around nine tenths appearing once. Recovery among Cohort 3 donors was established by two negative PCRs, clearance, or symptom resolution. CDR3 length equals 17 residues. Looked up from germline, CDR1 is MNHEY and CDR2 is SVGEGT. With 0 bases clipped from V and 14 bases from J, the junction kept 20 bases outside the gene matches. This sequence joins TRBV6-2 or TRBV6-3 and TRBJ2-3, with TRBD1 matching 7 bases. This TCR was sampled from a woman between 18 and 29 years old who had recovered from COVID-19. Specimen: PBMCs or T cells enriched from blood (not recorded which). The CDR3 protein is CASSYSKAGTANSAPYF. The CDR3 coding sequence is TGTGCCAGCAGTTACTCAAAAGCCGGGACAGCCAACTCAGCGCCGTATTTT.